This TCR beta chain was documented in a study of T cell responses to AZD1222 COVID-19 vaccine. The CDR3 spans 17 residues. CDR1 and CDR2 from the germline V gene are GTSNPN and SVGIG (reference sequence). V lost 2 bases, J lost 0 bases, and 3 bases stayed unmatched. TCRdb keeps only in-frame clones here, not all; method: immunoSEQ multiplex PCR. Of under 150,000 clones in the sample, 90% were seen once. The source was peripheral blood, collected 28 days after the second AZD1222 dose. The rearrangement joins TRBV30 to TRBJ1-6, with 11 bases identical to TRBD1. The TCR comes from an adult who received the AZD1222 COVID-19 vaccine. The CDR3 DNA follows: TGTGCCTGGAGTAGAGGGACAGGGGGCTCCTATAATTCACCCCTCCACTTT. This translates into CAWSRGTGGSYNSPLHF. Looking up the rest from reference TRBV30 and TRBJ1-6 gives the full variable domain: SQTIHQWPATLVQPVGSPLSLECTVEGTSNPNLYWYRQAAGRGLQLLFYSVGIGQISSEVPQNLSASRPQDRQFILSSKKLLLSDSGFYLCAWSRGTGGSYNSPLHFGNGTRLTVT.